This TCR beta chain was captured by sequencing in a study of CD8+CD57+ T cells in acquired aplastic anemia. Findings of the study overall: Patients and controls turned out to have roughly 30 CD8+ CDR3 sequences in common.

Previously, flow cytometry had revealed CD8+CD57+ cell expansion in the patients chosen for sequencing. At blood sampling, none of the patients had yet received therapy. TCR beta VDJ and CDR3 profiling used genomic DNA as template. TCRdb used MiXCR to reprocess the reads, holding one entry per CDR3 protein. The table lists 150,000 to 200,000 distinct CDR3 sequences, roughly 48% of them singletons. As to this clonotype: Its antigen is not identified.

This TCR was sampled from a human donor with aplastic anemia. Material for sequencing was sorted CD4+, CD8+, or CD8+CD57+ T cells (not recorded which) from PBMCs.

CDR3 sequence: CASTPGTRNSGGYTF. The CDR3 DNA reads TGTGCCAGCACCCCAGGGACACGGAACTCAGGAGGCTACACCTTC. V usage is TRBV28 and J usage is TRBJ1-2; the D gene is possibly TRBD1 (6 bases). The germline gives CDR1 MDHEN, CDR2 SYDVKM. Trimming cost V 7 bases and J 8 bases, with 23 bases left between them. This CDR3 has 15 amino acids.